What follows is one T cell receptor (beta chain) and its context. Germline V gene data show CDR1 as LNHNV and CDR2 as YYDKDF (reference sequence). This CDR3 has 17 residues. Trimming removed 2 bases from V and 2 bases from J, with 15 bases in between. The sample originates from a study of cytomegalovirus exposure and HLA in healthy donors. A multiplex PCR was run with 60 Vbeta primers and 13 Jbeta primers. Clones were sequenced by immunoSEQ multiplex PCR, and TCRdb holds only the in-frame ones, with some missing. The table records about 200,000 clones, 65% to 80% of them present only once. Material: PBMCs. This receptor was identified in a middle-aged man in good health and CMV-seronegative. The chain combines TRBV15 with TRBJ2-2, with D possibly TRBD1 on 5 matching bases. In nucleotides, the CDR3 is TGTGCCACCAGCAGAAGCTACGACAGAATAAACACCGGGGAGCTGTTTTTT. Protein product: CATSRSYDRINTGELFF.